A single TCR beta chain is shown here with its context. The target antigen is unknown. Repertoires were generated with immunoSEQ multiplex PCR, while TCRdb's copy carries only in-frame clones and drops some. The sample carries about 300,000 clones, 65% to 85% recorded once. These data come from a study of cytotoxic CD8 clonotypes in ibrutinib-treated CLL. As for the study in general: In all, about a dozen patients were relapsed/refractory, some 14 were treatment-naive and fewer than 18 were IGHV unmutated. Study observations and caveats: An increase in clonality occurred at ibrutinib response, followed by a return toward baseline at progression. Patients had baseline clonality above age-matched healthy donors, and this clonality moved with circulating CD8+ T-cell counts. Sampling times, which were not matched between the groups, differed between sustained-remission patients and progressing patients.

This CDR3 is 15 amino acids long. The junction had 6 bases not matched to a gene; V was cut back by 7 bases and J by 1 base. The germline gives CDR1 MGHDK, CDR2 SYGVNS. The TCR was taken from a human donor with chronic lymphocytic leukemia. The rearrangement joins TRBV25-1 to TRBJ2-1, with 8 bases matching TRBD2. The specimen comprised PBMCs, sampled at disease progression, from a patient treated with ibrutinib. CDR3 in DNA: TGTGCCAGCACTACTAGCGGCTATTCCTACAATGAGCAGTTCTTC. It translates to CASTTSGYSYNEQFF. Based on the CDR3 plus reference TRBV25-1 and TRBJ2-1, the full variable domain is EADIYQTPRYLVIGTGKKITLECSQTMGHDKMYWYQQDPGMELHLIHYSYGVNSTEKGDLSSESTVSRIRTEHFPLTLESARPSHTSQYLCASTTSGYSYNEQFFGPGTRLTVL.